Below are 16 T cell receptor beta chains sequenced from a single sample in a study of T cell responses to AZD1222 COVID-19 vaccine. Repertoires were generated with immunoSEQ multiplex PCR, while TCRdb's copy carries only in-frame clones and drops some. This repertoire shows some 140,000 clones, approximately 91% found once; its top ten account for 1.5% to 2%. The source material was peripheral blood, sampled 28 days after the second AZD1222 dose. These receptors all come from an adult who received the AZD1222 COVID-19 vaccine.

This clone appeared once. As DNA, the CDR3 is TGTGCCAGTAGTATCAACCGTTTAGGGGAGCTGTTTTTT. Amino acids: CASSINRLGELFF. This chain links TRBV19 with TRBJ2-2; D is unclear. V was pared by 3 bases and J by 8 bases, with 10 bases between. Germline V CDR1 and CDR2: LNHDA, SQIVND (reference sequence). The CDR3 contains 13 residues.

The chain combines TRBV4-1 with TRBJ1-2; D ambiguous. V gave up 0 bases and J gave up 9 bases, with 20 bases separating them. The CDR3 covers 16 residues. Per the germline V gene, CDR1 is MGHRA and CDR2 is YSYEKL. The CDR3 spells CASSQDPTARRWSYTF. The CDR3, as DNA: TGCGCCAGCAGCCAAGATCCCACCGCACGGCGGTGGAGCTACACCTTC.

CDR3 DNA: TGTGCCAGCAGCCCTAGGACCGAAATTCAGTCCCATCAGCCCCAGCATTTT. Residues: CASSPRTEIQSHQPQHF. J is TRBJ1-5 and V is TRBV4-2, with no clear D. Trimming left V 4 bases short and J 5 bases short, with 21 bases between. Germline CDR1 LGHNA, CDR2 YNFKEQ. The CDR3 loop spans 17 amino acids.

The chain carries TRBV9 and TRBJ2-1; 7 nucleotides agree with TRBD1. Germline lookup yields CDR1 SGDLS and CDR2 YYNGEE. The CDR3 sequence is 14 residues long. V gave up 2 bases and J gave up 2 bases; unmatched junction bases: 1. CDR3 amino acids: CASSVGTAYNEQFF. The CDR3 coding sequence is TGTGCCAGCAGCGTCGGGACAGCCTACAATGAGCAGTTCTTC.

The V call is TRBV6-1, the J call TRBJ2-3, with 9 bases lining up with TRBD2. In germline, CDR1 is MNHNS, CDR2 SASEGT. The CDR3 runs 15 residues. J lost 1 base, V lost 1 base, and 0 bases had no gene match. CDR3 nucleotides: TGTGCCAGCAGTGAAGAGCGGGGGGGCACAGATACGCAGTATTTT. Protein product: CASSEERGGTDTQYF.

This clone was seen just once. The chain employs TRBV19 and TRBJ1-5; D unresolved. Germline CDR1 and CDR2: LNHDA and SQIVND (reference sequence). With 2 bases removed from V and 5 bases from J, the gap between germline ends came to 10 bases. The CDR3 has 14 residues. In DNA form, the CDR3 reads TGTGCCAGTAGTATATTGGGGAAGGATCAGCCCCAGCATTTT. Amino acid sequence: CASSILGKDQPQHF. The full variable domain, with the rest looked up from reference TRBV19 and TRBJ1-5, is DGGITQSPKYLFRKEGQNVTLSCEQNLNHDAMYWYRQDPGQGLRLIYYSQIVNDFQKGDIAEGYSVSREKKESFPLTVTSAQKNPTAFYLCASSILGKDQPQHFGDGTRLSIL.

The chain combines TRBV5-1 with TRBJ1-1; D is ambiguous. This CDR3 has 11 residues. Germline V gene lookup returns CDR1 SGHRS and CDR2 YFSETQ. V gave up 0 bases and J gave up 10 bases, with 7 bases separating them. CDR3 sequence reads: CASSLEGRAFF. DNA for the CDR3: TGCGCCAGCAGCTTGGAGGGTAGAGCTTTCTTT.

For the CDR3, the DNA is TGTGCCAGCAGTTGGACTAGCGGGGAGCAGTACGTC. It is translated as CASSWTSGEQYV. V is TRBV6-6 and J is TRBJ2-7, with 11 bases lining up with TRBD2. The CDR3 runs to 12 residues. J was trimmed by 7 bases and V by 4 bases; bases with no gene match: 0. The germline V gene encodes CDR1 MNHNY and CDR2 SVGAGI (reference sequence).

This clone was picked up one time. The chain is built from TRBV10-3 and TRBJ1-4; 7 bases are a match to TRBD1. The CDR3 runs to 14 residues. Germline V gene sequence: CDR1 ENHRY, CDR2 SYGVKD. V was clipped by 10 bases and J by 0 bases; unmatched bases: 5. The CDR3 DNA is TGTGCCACCAGGACAGGCACAACTAATGAAAAACTGTTTTTT. It specifies CATRTGTTNEKLFF.

The chain recombines TRBV5-5 with TRBJ2-7; D perhaps matches TRBD2 (6 bases). The CDR3 spans 13 residues. Germline CDR1 is SGHKS and CDR2 is YYEKEE (reference sequence). The ends were cut back, 0 bases at V and 7 bases at J, with 11 bases in the middle. The CDR3 DNA reads as TGTGCCAGCAGCTTGGAAGGGGCGGGAGAGCAGTACTTC. Translation: CASSLEGAGEQYF.

This clone has only a few counts. The chain couples TRBV19 to TRBJ1-2; no clear D gene. Trimming cost V 8 bases and J 8 bases, with 30 bases left between them. The germline gives CDR1 LNHDA, CDR2 SQIVND (reference sequence). CDR3 length: 17 residues. The CDR3 DNA reads as TGTGCCAGTGCCCTCGGTGGGATAAGAGCCCCGTCAAGGGGCTACACCTTC. It yields the protein CASALGGIRAPSRGYTF.

This rearrangement joins TRBV7-9 to TRBJ2-7; TRBD1 is a possible D gene (6 bases). V lost 5 bases and J lost 5, with 13 bases in between. This CDR3 region has 13 residues. Germline V gene sequence: CDR1 SEHNR, CDR2 FQNEAQ (reference sequence). CDR3 residues: CASSPSGGNEQYV. The CDR3 DNA is TGTGCCAGCAGCCCGAGTGGGGGCAACGAGCAGTACGTC.

The genes are TRBV6-1 and TRBJ2-7, with no clear D. The CDR3 has 15 amino acids. Germline V CDR1 and CDR2: MNHNS, SASEGT. V was pared by 2 bases and J by 6 bases, with 17 bases between. CDR3 loop: CASSEFGVILVEQYF. The CDR3, as DNA: TGTGCCAGCAGTGAATTTGGAGTCATCCTCGTCGAGCAGTACTTC.

The V and J genes are TRBV5-8 and TRBJ2-1, with unresolved D. Deletions cut 4 bases from V and 6 bases from J, with 17 bases between. In germline, CDR1 is SGHTS, CDR2 YDEGEE. The CDR3 has 15 residues. The chain's CDR3 is CASSLPSQLGNEQFF. As DNA, the CDR3 is TGTGCCAGCAGCCTACCTAGTCAATTGGGCAATGAGCAGTTCTTC.

The CDR3, as DNA: TGCGCCAGCAGCCAGGGACTAGCGGGAATTACAGATACGCAGTATTTT. This codes for CASSQGLAGITDTQYF. This chain uses TRBV5-1 with TRBJ2-3; 13 positions agree with TRBD2. CDR1 is SGHRS, CDR2 YFSETQ, per germline. V shed 4 bases, J shed 3 bases, and the junction held 5 bases outside the gene matches. The CDR3 contains 16 residues.

This clone has only one observation. The chain uses TRBV5-1 and TRBJ2-2, with D possibly matching TRBD1 (5 bases). The CDR3 length is 14 residues. V gave up 3 bases and J gave up 3 bases, with 9 bases separating them. CDR1 and CDR2 (germline): SGHRS, YFSETQ. The DNA of the CDR3 is TGCGCCAGCAGCTACCAGGGTTACACCGGGGAGCTGTTTTTT. Protein product: CASSYQGYTGELFF.